These T cell receptor beta chains were read from a single sample in a study of blood T cell repertoires in COVID-19. TCRdb's copy holds only in-frame clones and misses some; the assay was immunoSEQ multiplex PCR. This sample has more than 90,000 clones, with approximately 85% found just once. Sequencing input: peripheral blood. The receptors derive from a man between 65 and 80 years old with acute or convalescent COVID-19. The CDR3 runs from the conserved cysteine through the conserved F or W. Each record gives: clone size, V gene, D gene, J gene, CDR3 DNA, CDR3 protein. A D gene is named only where the DNA matches it firmly. Not all rows give a size; the values are once, few, many and, for expanded clones, a class.

few	TRBV10-3	-	TRBJ1-1	TGTGCCATCAGTGACTCCGGAGTATCGAACACTGAAGCTTTCTTT	CAISDSGVSNTEAFF
-	TRBV7-3	-	TRBJ2-7	TGTGCCAGCAGCAGCTCCCGGGAAGCACACGAGCAGTACTTC	CASSSSREAHEQYF
-	TRBV5-1	-	TRBJ2-3	TGCGCCAGCAGCTCCGGGGTGACTAGCACAGATACGCAGTATTTT	CASSSGVTSTDTQYF
-	TRBV15	-	TRBJ1-3	TGTGCCACCAGCAGAGACGGTTTCTCTGGAAACACCATATATTTT	CATSRDGFSGNTIYF
-	TRBV12-3/TRBV12-4	TRBD1	TRBJ1-1	TGTGCCAGCAGTTTAATCCAGGGGGGACAAGCTTTCTTT	CASSLIQGGQAFF
-	TRBV5-1	-	TRBJ2-3	TGCGCCAGCAGCCCCGGGGAGCCCACAGATACGCAGTATTTT	CASSPGEPTDTQYF
-	TRBV4-1	TRBD2	TRBJ2-7	TGCGCCAGCAGCCGAGAACTAGCGGGGGGGATCTACGAGCAGTACTTC	CASSRELAGGIYEQYF
-	TRBV5-1	TRBD2	TRBJ2-1	TGCGCCAGCAGCTTGGAGGGCGGGGGTTACTACAATGAGCAGTTCTTC	CASSLEGGGYYNEQFF
once	TRBV5-1	TRBD1	TRBJ2-1	TGCGCCAGCAGCCAGGGACAGGGTAACAATGAGCAGTTCTTC	CASSQGQGNNEQFF
-	TRBV6-6	TRBD1	TRBJ1-5	TGTGCCAGCAACTACCCGGGGACAGGGAGGCAGCCCCAGCATTTT	CASNYPGTGRQPQHF
once	TRBV3-1/TRBV3-2	TRBD1	TRBJ1-2	TGTGCCAGCAGCCAAGATGTGGCAGGGGGATACGGCTACACCTTC	CASSQDVAGGYGYTF
-	TRBV5-1	-	TRBJ2-2	TGCGCCAGCAGCTTGGGGGCGCAGGCGAACACCGGGGAGCTGTTTTTT	CASSLGAQANTGELFF
-	TRBV14	-	TRBJ1-2	TGTGCCAGCAGCCGGAGCCACGAGGGCTACACCTTC	CASSRSHEGYTF
-	TRBV14	-	TRBJ1-1	TGTGCCAGCAGCCAAGAGGGACTCCTTGAAGCTTTCTTT	CASSQEGLLEAFF
-	TRBV7-8	TRBD2	TRBJ2-1	TGTGCCAGCAGAGTACTAGCGGGAACACCCCTGTCGGATGAGCAGTTCTTC	CASRVLAGTPLSDEQFF
-	TRBV2	-	TRBJ2-7	TGTGCCAGCACTTTGGGGGGTTACGAGCAGTACTTC	CASTLGGYEQYF
once	TRBV19	TRBD1	TRBJ1-5	TGTGCCAGCGCGGACAGGGCGAATCAGCCCCAGCATTTT	CASADRANQPQHF
few	TRBV6-6	TRBD1	TRBJ1-6	TGTGCCAGCAGTTACCCCGGGACAGGGGATTCACCCCTCCACTTT	CASSYPGTGDSPLHF
-	TRBV19	TRBD1	TRBJ1-1	TGTGCCAGTAAAAAAGACAGGGCCAACACTGAAGCTTTCTTT	CASKKDRANTEAFF
few	TRBV6-6	-	TRBJ1-6	TGTGCCAGCAGTCCAGGGTCTCTGACCTATAATTCACCCCTCCACTTT	CASSPGSLTYNSPLHF
-	TRBV5-1	TRBD2	TRBJ2-1	TGCGCCAGCAGTAGCCCGGGACTAGCGGGAAATGAGCAGTTCTTC	CASSSPGLAGNEQFF
few	TRBV5-4	-	TRBJ1-2	TGTGCCAGCAGCCTGGCACTAGACTATGGCTACACCTTC	CASSLALDYGYTF
-	TRBV28	TRBD1	TRBJ1-3	TGTGCCAGCAGGGGACAGGGTAGAACTGGAAACACCATATATTTT	CASRGQGRTGNTIYF
-	TRBV5-1	TRBD1	TRBJ1-1	TGCGCCAGCAGCTCGACAGGGGTCACCGAGGGGGGAACTGAAGCTTTCTTT	CASSSTGVTEGGTEAFF
-	TRBV2	-	TRBJ1-4	TGTGCCAGCAGGGAACAGGGTATGACTAATGAAAAACTGTTTTTT	CASREQGMTNEKLFF
-	TRBV3-1/TRBV3-2	TRBD2	TRBJ2-7	TGTGCCAGCAGCCAAGGCGGACTAGCGGGAGCCGAGCAGTACTTC	CASSQGGLAGAEQYF
-	TRBV10-3	-	TRBJ1-4	TGTGCCATCAGTGGCCCCAAGGGGGAAAAACTGTTTTTT	CAISGPKGEKLFF
-	TRBV6-5	-	TRBJ1-2	TGTGCCAGCGAAGAAAGGGGCGTTAACTATGGCTACACCTTC	CASEERGVNYGYTF
-	TRBV28	-	TRBJ2-7	TGTGCCGGGGGGGACAGGTACGAGCAGTACTTC	CAGGDRYEQYF
-	TRBV5-1	-	TRBJ1-2	TGCGCCAGCAGCTCAGACGCAGGGGTTGGCTACACCTTC	CASSSDAGVGYTF
-	TRBV11-2	-	TRBJ1-3	TGTGCCAGCAGCCCCGGGTGGGCTGGAAACACCATATATTTT	CASSPGWAGNTIYF
-	TRBV19	TRBD1	TRBJ2-7	TGTGCCAGTAGCCTCGGGACAGGGGTCTACGAGCAGTACTTC	CASSLGTGVYEQYF
-	TRBV10-3	-	TRBJ2-5	TGTGCCATCAGTGGGGAGTTCGGGGAGACCCAGTACTTC	CAISGEFGETQYF
once	TRBV5-1	-	TRBJ1-3	TGCGCCAGCAGCTTGGCCCCCCTCGGGGGTACTGGAAACACCATATATTTT	CASSLAPLGGTGNTIYF
-	TRBV28	-	TRBJ2-7	TGTGCCAGCAGTACGACAGTTCCCTACGAGCAGTACTTC	CASSTTVPYEQYF
-	TRBV6-5	TRBD2	TRBJ2-3	TGTGCCAGCAGCGGGAGCGGGGGGGCGTCAGATACGCAGTATTTT	CASSGSGGASDTQYF
-	TRBV24-1	TRBD1	TRBJ2-5	TGTGCCACCAGTGATTTTGACAGGGGGAAGGAGACCCAGTACTTC	CATSDFDRGKETQYF
-	TRBV7-9	-	TRBJ2-6	TGTGCCAGCAGCTCACCAGGCTTCTCTGGGGCCAACGTCCTGACTTTC	CASSSPGFSGANVLTF
-	TRBV4-2	-	TRBJ1-5	TGTGCCAGCAGCCAAGATGGGTTCGGAGGGGTTCAGCCCCAGCATTTT	CASSQDGFGGVQPQHF
-	TRBV5-1	-	TRBJ2-2	TGCGCCAGCAGCCCCAGCGGGCTCAACACCGGGGAGCTGTTTTTT	CASSPSGLNTGELFF
-	TRBV6-2/TRBV6-3	-	TRBJ2-1	TGTGCCAGCAGTGGGGACCATGGGAGGAGCTCCTACAATGAGCAGTTCTTC	CASSGDHGRSSYNEQFF
-	TRBV2	-	TRBJ1-2	TGTGCCAGCAGGTTGGACAGCACTAACTATGGCTACACCTTC	CASRLDSTNYGYTF
-	TRBV12-5	TRBD2	TRBJ2-3	TGTGCTAGTGGTTTAAATCCGGGACTACGACCAGATACGCAGTATTTT	CASGLNPGLRPDTQYF
once	TRBV12-3/TRBV12-4	-	TRBJ1-1	TGTGCCAGCAGTTTAGTGGAGGCAGGCCAAGCTTTCTTT	CASSLVEAGQAFF
few	TRBV2	TRBD1	TRBJ1-1	TGTGCCAGCAGGGGACAGAGTGGCACTGAAGCTTTCTTT	CASRGQSGTEAFF
-	TRBV15	-	TRBJ2-1	TGTGCCACCAGCAGAGCGGACAACTACAATGAGCAGTTCTTC	CATSRADNYNEQFF
once	TRBV2	TRBD2	TRBJ2-2	TGTGCCAGCAGTGGACTAGCGGGGGGCCGGGCGAACACCGGGGAGCTGTTTTTT	CASSGLAGGRANTGELFF
-	TRBV27	-	TRBJ1-2	TGTGCCAGCAGTCCCTCCCCGGCCGTCCCCAGGGGCTACACCTTC	CASSPSPAVPRGYTF
-	TRBV19	TRBD1	TRBJ1-3	TGTGCCAGTAGTTCATCCTCCCGGGACAGGGCCGATTTT	CASSSSSRDRADF
-	TRBV11-1	-	TRBJ2-3	TGTGCCAGCAGCTTACAGGGCGCTGATACGCAGTATTTT	CASSLQGADTQYF
-	TRBV10-3	-	TRBJ1-4	TGTGCCATCAGTGAGTCAAAGGGGGCAACTAATGAAAAACTGTTTTTT	CAISESKGATNEKLFF
-	TRBV24-1	-	TRBJ2-2	TGTGCCACCAGTGATATAGGGTCAGGGGCGAACACCGGGGAGCTGTTTTTT	CATSDIGSGANTGELFF
once	TRBV5-4	TRBD1	TRBJ1-1	TGTGCCAGCAGGGGGGACAGCATGAACACTGAAGCTTTCTTT	CASRGDSMNTEAFF
-	TRBV27	-	TRBJ2-7	TGTGCCAGCAGTTTCAAGTCCCGGGACTCTTTCTACGAGCAGTACTTC	CASSFKSRDSFYEQYF
few	TRBV5-1	-	TRBJ1-3	TGCGCCAGCAGCTCGGACTTGTACGGAAACACCATATATTTT	CASSSDLYGNTIYF
-	TRBV5-1	-	TRBJ2-1	TGCGCCAGCAGCTTGGTTGATCGCGCCCAAGTGAGGTACAATGAGCAGTTCTTC	CASSLVDRAQVRYNEQFF
few	TRBV7-9	-	TRBJ1-1	TGTGCCAGCAGCTTATCGGTCTCTGAAGCTTTCTTT	CASSLSVSEAFF
-	TRBV6-5	-	TRBJ1-1	TGTGCCAGCAGTTATTCCGGTGAAGCTTTCTTT	CASSYSGEAFF
-	TRBV5-1	TRBD1	TRBJ1-2	TGCGCCAGCAGCTTGGCAGGGGGCGGCGGCTATGGCTACACCTTC	CASSLAGGGGYGYTF